Listed below are T cell receptor beta chains from one sample, sequenced in a study of control samples from healthy donors and cancer patients. The assay was immunoSEQ multiplex PCR, and TCRdb's table has in-frame clones only and misses some. This table has 65,000 to 80,000 clones, roughly 89% appearing once. Sequenced: PBMCs. These receptors all stem from a woman aged 60 to 75 with head and neck cancer. The conserved cysteine and the conserved F or W are not part of the CDR3 here. A D gene is named only where the DNA matches it firmly.

V gene: TRBV6-5; D gene: TRBD1; J gene: TRBJ1-2; CDR3 protein: ASSSQGADGYT
V gene: TRBV7-2; D gene: NA; J gene: TRBJ2-7; CDR3 protein: ASSSQYEQY
V gene: TRBV7-8; D gene: NA; J gene: TRBJ2-2; CDR3 protein: ASSLNFYTGELF
V gene: TRBV7-9; D gene: NA; J gene: TRBJ2-7; CDR3 protein: ASSLGTGRAREQY
V gene: TRBV2; D gene: TRBD1; J gene: TRBJ1-5; CDR3 protein: ASSLQGLSNQPQH
V gene: TRBV28; D gene: NA; J gene: TRBJ1-5; CDR3 protein: ATKSGDPYWGGRNQPQH
V gene: TRBV7-2; D gene: TRBD2; J gene: TRBJ2-3; CDR3 protein: ASSSSREEDTDTQY
V gene: TRBV4-2; D gene: NA; J gene: TRBJ2-3; CDR3 protein: ASSQDFPVSDTQY
V gene: TRBV5-1; D gene: TRBD2; J gene: TRBJ2-3; CDR3 protein: ASSFATGTSGTDTQY
V gene: TRBV3-1/TRBV3-2; D gene: NA; J gene: TRBJ2-7; CDR3 protein: ASSQDRGLYEQY
V gene: TRBV19; D gene: TRBD2; J gene: TRBJ2-2; CDR3 protein: ASAGLEFAGELF
V gene: TRBV6-2/TRBV6-3; D gene: TRBD1; J gene: TRBJ1-1; CDR3 protein: ASSATGLKAF
V gene: TRBV14; D gene: NA; J gene: TRBJ1-3; CDR3 protein: ASSQARNTIY
V gene: TRBV7-3; D gene: NA; J gene: TRBJ2-7; CDR3 protein: ASSLGVSYEQY
V gene: TRBV30; D gene: TRBD1; J gene: TRBJ1-2; CDR3 protein: AWDTGGMAGYT
V gene: TRBV6-2/TRBV6-3; D gene: NA; J gene: TRBJ1-1; CDR3 protein: ASSLAEGMNTEAF
V gene: TRBV5-1; D gene: NA; J gene: TRBJ1-1; CDR3 protein: ASSPARGNTEAF
V gene: TRBV5-7; D gene: NA; J gene: TRBJ2-7; CDR3 protein: ASSIEQGRRVPYEQY
V gene: TRBV21-1; D gene: NA; J gene: TRBJ2-7; CDR3 protein: ASTRVGRENEQY
V gene: TRBV19; D gene: NA; J gene: TRBJ1-5; CDR3 protein: ASSTRRGAASNQPQH
V gene: TRBV3-1/TRBV3-2; D gene: TRBD2; J gene: TRBJ2-2; CDR3 protein: ASTWVSGRALAGGELF
V gene: TRBV5-4; D gene: TRBD2; J gene: TRBJ2-7; CDR3 protein: ASSPGTSGGNLLYEQY
V gene: TRBV6-1; D gene: NA; J gene: TRBJ2-2; CDR3 protein: ASKITDTTGELF
V gene: TRBV7-2; D gene: NA; J gene: TRBJ2-5; CDR3 protein: ASSLFKRPYQETQY
V gene: TRBV5-6; D gene: NA; J gene: TRBJ2-2; CDR3 protein: ASSLGLSGTGELF
V gene: TRBV19; D gene: NA; J gene: TRBJ2-7; CDR3 protein: ASSKETGGSYEQY
V gene: TRBV7-2; D gene: TRBD2; J gene: TRBJ2-7; CDR3 protein: ASTAGTYEQY
V gene: TRBV5-1; D gene: NA; J gene: TRBJ2-3; CDR3 protein: ASSLGSGDTQY
V gene: TRBV5-1; D gene: NA; J gene: TRBJ1-2; CDR3 protein: ASGRGMTANYGYT
V gene: TRBV12-3/TRBV12-4; D gene: NA; J gene: TRBJ2-3; CDR3 protein: ASSPTSTDTQY
V gene: TRBV18; D gene: NA; J gene: TRBJ1-5; CDR3 protein: ASSPRASSNQPQH
V gene: TRBV7-3; D gene: TRBD2; J gene: TRBJ2-3; CDR3 protein: ASSSQRDSTDTQY
V gene: TRBV27; D gene: NA; J gene: TRBJ2-7; CDR3 protein: ASSLFQGREQY
V gene: TRBV2; D gene: NA; J gene: TRBJ2-1; CDR3 protein: ASSRPFQPYNEQF
V gene: TRBV7-3; D gene: TRBD2; J gene: TRBJ2-1; CDR3 protein: ASSLTTSGGSYNEQF
V gene: TRBV6-4; D gene: TRBD2; J gene: TRBJ2-1; CDR3 protein: ASSELAGGPPQF
V gene: TRBV5-6; D gene: NA; J gene: TRBJ2-5; CDR3 protein: ASSLSLGQGQETQY
V gene: TRBV30; D gene: NA; J gene: TRBJ1-6; CDR3 protein: AWSAALLSYNSPLH
V gene: TRBV6-4; D gene: NA; J gene: TRBJ1-2; CDR3 protein: ASSPSTGFGYT
V gene: TRBV6-5; D gene: TRBD1; J gene: TRBJ2-7; CDR3 protein: ASSYGQGLYEQY
V gene: TRBV6-1; D gene: NA; J gene: TRBJ2-1; CDR3 protein: ASSESGRERQF
V gene: TRBV5-1; D gene: NA; J gene: TRBJ2-7; CDR3 protein: ASSLGVRTYEQY
V gene: TRBV29-1; D gene: TRBD1; J gene: TRBJ1-2; CDR3 protein: SVIHIGQGYGYT
V gene: TRBV5-4; D gene: TRBD2; J gene: TRBJ2-7; CDR3 protein: ASSSGRARQY
V gene: TRBV19; D gene: TRBD1; J gene: TRBJ1-5; CDR3 protein: ASTLQGTGNQPQH
V gene: TRBV27; D gene: NA; J gene: TRBJ2-3; CDR3 protein: ASTGRGNTQY
V gene: TRBV6-4; D gene: NA; J gene: TRBJ2-5; CDR3 protein: ASSPGTGETQY
V gene: TRBV3-1/TRBV3-2; D gene: TRBD1; J gene: TRBJ1-2; CDR3 protein: ASSQDPGGDFGYT
V gene: TRBV11-2; D gene: TRBD2; J gene: TRBJ2-3; CDR3 protein: ASSRRGLAGGPSTDTQY
V gene: TRBV21-1; D gene: NA; J gene: TRBJ1-5; CDR3 protein: ASSKGVPGKRQPQH
V gene: TRBV5-1; D gene: NA; J gene: TRBJ1-3; CDR3 protein: ASSLAEQGSGNTIY
V gene: TRBV7-9; D gene: NA; J gene: TRBJ1-1; CDR3 protein: ASSDMQNTEAF
V gene: TRBV25-1; D gene: NA; J gene: TRBJ1-1; CDR3 protein: ASSVWGTGFDTEAF
V gene: TRBV11-2; D gene: TRBD2; J gene: TRBJ2-5; CDR3 protein: ASSPRPAGGPVETQY
V gene: TRBV7-9; D gene: NA; J gene: TRBJ2-1; CDR3 protein: ASSRPGVSYNEQF
V gene: TRBV27; D gene: TRBD1; J gene: TRBJ2-2; CDR3 protein: ASSLSRTGGTGELF
V gene: TRBV7-3; D gene: NA; J gene: TRBJ2-7; CDR3 protein: ASSLLGGRAYEQY